This T cell receptor beta chain was recovered during a study of blood T cell repertoires in COVID-19. In the original processing: Researchers report that nucleated cell counts were estimated from reference gene primer amplification. Repertoires were generated with immunoSEQ multiplex PCR, while TCRdb's copy carries only in-frame clones and drops some. V, J and clone size are those of that table, while D and trimming were read from the DNA. The sample lists around 260,000 clones, 91% occurring once. The germline V gene encodes CDR1 MGHDK and CDR2 SYGVNS. V dropped 7 bases and J dropped 5; count of bases not matched to a gene: 7. The CDR3 is 15 residues long.

The chain links TRBV25-1 to TRBJ2-3; 12 positions match TRBD2. The sample taken for sequencing was peripheral blood. This sequence originates from a young adult with COVID-19, enrolled during active disease. DNA for the CDR3: TGTGCCAGCACCGGACTAGCGGGAATGGTAGATACGCAGTATTTT. It encodes CASTGLAGMVDTQYF. Together with reference TRBV25-1 and TRBJ2-3, the CDR3 gives the full variable domain: EADIYQTPRYLVIGTGKKITLECSQTMGHDKMYWYQQDPGMELHLIHYSYGVNSTEKGDLSSESTVSRIRTEHFPLTLESARPSHTSQYLCASTGLAGMVDTQYFGPGTRLTVL.